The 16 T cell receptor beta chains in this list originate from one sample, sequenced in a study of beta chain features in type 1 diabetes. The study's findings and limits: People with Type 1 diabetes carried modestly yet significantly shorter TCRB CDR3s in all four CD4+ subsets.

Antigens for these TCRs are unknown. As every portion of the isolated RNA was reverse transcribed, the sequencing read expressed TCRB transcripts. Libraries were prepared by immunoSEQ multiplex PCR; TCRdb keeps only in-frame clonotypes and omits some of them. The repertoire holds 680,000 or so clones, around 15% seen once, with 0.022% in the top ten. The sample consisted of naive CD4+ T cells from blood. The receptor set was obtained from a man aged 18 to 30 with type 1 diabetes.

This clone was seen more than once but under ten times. The CDR3 coding sequence is TGTGCCAGCAGCCGCCGGACAGGAGCCGACCTCCGAGTCACTGAAGCTTTCTTT. It is translated as CASSRRTGADLRVTEAFF. The chain employs TRBV13 and TRBJ1-1, with 7 bases matching TRBD1. Losses at the gene ends were 5 bases for V and 4 bases for J; bases not matched to a gene: 19. There are 18 residues in the CDR3. Germline CDR1 and CDR2: PRHDT and FYEKMQ (reference sequence).

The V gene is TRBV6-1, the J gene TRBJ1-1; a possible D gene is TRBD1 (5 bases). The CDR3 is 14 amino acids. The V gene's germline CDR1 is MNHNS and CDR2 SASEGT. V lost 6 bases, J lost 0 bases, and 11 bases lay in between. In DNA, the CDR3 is TGTGCCAGCAGCTGGGGGGGGATGAACACTGAAGCTTTCTTT. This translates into CASSWGGMNTEAFF.

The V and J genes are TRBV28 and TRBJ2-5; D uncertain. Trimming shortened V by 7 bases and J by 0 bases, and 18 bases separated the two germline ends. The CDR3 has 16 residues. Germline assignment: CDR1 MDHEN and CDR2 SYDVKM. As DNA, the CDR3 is TGTGCCAGCATGCCCCCGGGTGGGCCGTACCAAGAGACCCAGTACTTC. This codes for CASMPPGGPYQETQYF.

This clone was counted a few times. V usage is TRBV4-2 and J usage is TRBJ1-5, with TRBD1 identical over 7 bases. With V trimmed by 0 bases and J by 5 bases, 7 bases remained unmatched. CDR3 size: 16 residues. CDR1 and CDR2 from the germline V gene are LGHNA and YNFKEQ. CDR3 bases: TGTGCCAGCAGCCAAGAATCCGGACAGGCCTATCAGCCCCAGCATTTT. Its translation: CASSQESGQAYQPQHF.

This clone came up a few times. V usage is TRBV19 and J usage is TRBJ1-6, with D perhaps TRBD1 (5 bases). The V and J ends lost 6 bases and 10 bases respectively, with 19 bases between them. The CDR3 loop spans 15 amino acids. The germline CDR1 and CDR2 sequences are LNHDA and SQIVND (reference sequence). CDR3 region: CASRRAGTSGSPLHF. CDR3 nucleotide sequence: TGTGCCAGTAGGAGGGCAGGGACCTCGGGCTCACCCCTCCACTTT.

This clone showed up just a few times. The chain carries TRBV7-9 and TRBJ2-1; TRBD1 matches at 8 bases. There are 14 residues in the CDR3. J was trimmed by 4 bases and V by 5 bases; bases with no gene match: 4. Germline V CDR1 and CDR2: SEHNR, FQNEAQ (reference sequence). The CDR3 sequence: CASSMTGVYNEQFF. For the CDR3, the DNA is TGTGCCAGCAGCATGACAGGGGTATACAATGAGCAGTTCTTC.

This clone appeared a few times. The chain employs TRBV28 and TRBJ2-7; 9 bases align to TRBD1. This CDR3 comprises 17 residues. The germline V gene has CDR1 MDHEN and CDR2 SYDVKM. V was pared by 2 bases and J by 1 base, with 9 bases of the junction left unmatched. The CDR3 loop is CASSLTQQGAGSYEQYF. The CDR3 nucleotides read TGTGCCAGCAGTTTAACACAACAGGGGGCAGGTTCCTACGAGCAGTACTTC.

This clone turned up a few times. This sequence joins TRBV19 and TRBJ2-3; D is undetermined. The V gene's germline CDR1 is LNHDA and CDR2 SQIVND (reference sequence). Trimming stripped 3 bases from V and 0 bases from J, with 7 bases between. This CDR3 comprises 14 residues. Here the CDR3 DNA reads TGTGCCAGTAGTATCAGGCCTAGCACAGATACGCAGTATTTT. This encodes CASSIRPSTDTQYF. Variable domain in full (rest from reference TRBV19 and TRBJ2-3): DGGITQSPKYLFRKEGQNVTLSCEQNLNHDAMYWYRQDPGQGLRLIYYSQIVNDFQKGDIAEGYSVSREKKESFPLTVTSAQKNPTAFYLCASSIRPSTDTQYFGPGTRLTVL.

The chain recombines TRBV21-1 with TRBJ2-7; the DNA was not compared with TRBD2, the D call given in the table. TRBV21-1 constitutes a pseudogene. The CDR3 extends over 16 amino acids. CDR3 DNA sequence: TGTGCCAGCAGTCTAGCGGGGCCCCTAAGGGCCTACGAGCAGTACTTC. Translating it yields CASSLAGPLRAYEQYF.

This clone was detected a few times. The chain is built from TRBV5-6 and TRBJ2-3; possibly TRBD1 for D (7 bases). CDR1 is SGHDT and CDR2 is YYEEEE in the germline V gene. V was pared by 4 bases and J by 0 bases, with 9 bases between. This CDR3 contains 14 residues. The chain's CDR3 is CASSPGGSTDTQYF. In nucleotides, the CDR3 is TGTGCCAGCAGCCCAGGGGGGAGCACAGATACGCAGTATTTT. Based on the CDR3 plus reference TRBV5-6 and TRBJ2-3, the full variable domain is DAGVTQSPTHLIKTRGQQVTLRCSPKSGHDTVSWYQQALGQGPQFIFQYYEEEERQRGNFPDRFSGHQFPNYSSELNVNALLLGDSALYLCASSPGGSTDTQYFGPGTRLTVL.

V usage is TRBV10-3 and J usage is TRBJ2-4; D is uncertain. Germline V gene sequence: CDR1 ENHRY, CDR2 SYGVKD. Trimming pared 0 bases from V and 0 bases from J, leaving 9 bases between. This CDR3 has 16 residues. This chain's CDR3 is CAISESILTAKNIQYF. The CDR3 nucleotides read TGTGCCATCAGTGAGTCGATCCTAACAGCCAAAAACATTCAGTACTTC.

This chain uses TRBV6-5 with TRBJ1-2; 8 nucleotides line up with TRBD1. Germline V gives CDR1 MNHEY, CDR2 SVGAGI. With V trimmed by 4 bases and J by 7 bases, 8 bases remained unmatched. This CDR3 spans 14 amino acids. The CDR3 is CASSSVDRAGGYTF. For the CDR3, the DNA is TGTGCCAGCAGTTCCGTGGACAGGGCCGGTGGCTACACCTTC.

The CDR3 DNA follows: TGTGCCAGCAGTTTCCATGGCGGGAAGGATAATGAGCAGTTCTTC. It specifies CASSFHGGKDNEQFF. V is TRBV6-6 and J is TRBJ2-1, with D maybe TRBD2 (6 bases). The CDR3 runs 15 residues. Looked up from germline, CDR1 is MNHNY and CDR2 is SVGAGI (reference sequence). The V end lost 4 bases, the J end lost 7 bases, and 17 bases lay between the germline ends.

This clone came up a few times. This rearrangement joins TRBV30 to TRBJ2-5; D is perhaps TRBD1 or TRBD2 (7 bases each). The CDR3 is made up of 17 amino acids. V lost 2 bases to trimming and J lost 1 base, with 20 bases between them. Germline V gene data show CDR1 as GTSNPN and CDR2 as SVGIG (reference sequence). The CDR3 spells CAWSPLRGGSLQETQYF. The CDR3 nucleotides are TGTGCCTGGAGTCCCCTCAGGGGGGGATCCCTCCAAGAGACCCAGTACTTC.

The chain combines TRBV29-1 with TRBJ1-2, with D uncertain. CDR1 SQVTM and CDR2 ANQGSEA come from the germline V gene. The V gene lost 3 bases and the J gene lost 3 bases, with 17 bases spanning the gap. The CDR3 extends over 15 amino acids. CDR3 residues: CSVEGLRLNDYGYTF. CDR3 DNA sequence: TGCAGCGTTGAGGGCCTTAGACTCAACGACTATGGCTACACCTTC. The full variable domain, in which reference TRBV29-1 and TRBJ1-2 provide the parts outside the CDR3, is SAVISQKPSRDICQRGTSLTIQCQVDSQVTMMFWYRQQPGQSLTLIATANQGSEATYESGFVIDKFPISRPNLTFSTLTVSNMSPEDSSIYLCSVEGLRLNDYGYTFGSGTRLTVV.

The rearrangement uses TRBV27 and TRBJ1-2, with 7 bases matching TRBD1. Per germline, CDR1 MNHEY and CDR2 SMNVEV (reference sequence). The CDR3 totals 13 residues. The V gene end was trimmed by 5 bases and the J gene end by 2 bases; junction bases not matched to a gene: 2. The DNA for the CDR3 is TGTGCCAGCAGTAGACAGGGAAACTATGGCTACACCTTC. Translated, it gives CASSRQGNYGYTF.